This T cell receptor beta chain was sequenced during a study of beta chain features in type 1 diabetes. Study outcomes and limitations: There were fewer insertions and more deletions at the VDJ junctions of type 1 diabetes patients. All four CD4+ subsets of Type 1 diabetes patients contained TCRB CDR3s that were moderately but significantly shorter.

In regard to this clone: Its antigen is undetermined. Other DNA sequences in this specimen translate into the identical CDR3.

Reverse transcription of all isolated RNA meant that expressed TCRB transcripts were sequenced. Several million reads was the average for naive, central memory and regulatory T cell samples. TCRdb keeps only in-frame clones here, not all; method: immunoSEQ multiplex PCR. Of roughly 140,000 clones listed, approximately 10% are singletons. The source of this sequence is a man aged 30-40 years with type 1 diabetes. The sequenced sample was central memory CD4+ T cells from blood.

The CDR3 is CASSQVQGRNTEAFF. CDR3 coding DNA: TGTGCCAGCAGCCAAGTTCAGGGCAGGAACACTGAAGCTTTCTTT. The V gene is TRBV14, the J gene TRBJ1-1, with a weak D call TRBD1 (5 bases). The CDR3 contains 15 residues. Germline CDR1 is SGHDN and CDR2 is FVKESK. Trimming removed 1 base at V and 1 base at J, with 10 bases between.